Presented here are 24 T cell receptor beta chains from one specimen sequenced in a study of blood T cell repertoires in COVID-19. Libraries were prepared by immunoSEQ multiplex PCR; TCRdb keeps only in-frame clonotypes and omits some of them. The sample includes around 250,000 clones, under 95% of them seen just once. The sequencing sample was made of PBMCs or T cells enriched from blood (not recorded which). The receptors here all came from a man aged 35 to 55 who had been exposed to COVID-19.

V and J are TRBV15 and TRBJ1-2; 8 bases match TRBD1. This CDR3 is built from 14 residues. Germline loops: CDR1 LNHNV, CDR2 YYDKDF (reference sequence). V gave up 6 bases and J gave up 3 bases; unmatched junction bases: 6. Written as DNA, the CDR3 is TGTGCCACCAGGCAAGACAGGGGAGACTATGGCTACACCTTC. Its protein product is CATRQDRGDYGYTF.

This clone was seen a few times. The sample contains more than one DNA sequence encoding this CDR3. The chain combines TRBV2 with TRBJ1-1; D unresolved. Germline loops: CDR1 SNHLY, CDR2 FYNNEI. V lost 7 bases and J 4 bases, leaving 7 bases between the germline ends. The CDR3 has 11 residues. The CDR3, as DNA: TGTGCCAGCACGGGAGGCACTGAAGCTTTCTTT. It translates to CASTGGTEAFF.

The J gene is TRBJ1-4, the V gene TRBV5-8; D is perhaps TRBD1 (6 bases). Looked up from germline, CDR1 is SGHTS and CDR2 is YDEGEE. V was pared by 2 bases and J by 8 bases, with 16 bases between. This CDR3 region has 15 residues. Here the CDR3 reads CASSFSGGAYEKLFF. The CDR3 DNA reads TGTGCCAGCAGCTTTTCGGGGGGCGCTTACGAAAAACTGTTTTTT. The variable domain in full, with the rest retrieved from reference TRBV5-8 and TRBJ1-4, is EAGVTQSPTHLIKTRGQQATLRCSPISGHTSVYWYQQALGLGLQFLLWYDEGEERNRGNFPPRFSGRQFPNYSSELNVNALELEDSALYLCASSFSGGAYEKLFFGSGTQLSVL.

This chain links TRBV19 with TRBJ1-5; D ambiguous. From germline, CDR1 is LNHDA and CDR2 SQIVND (reference sequence). V gave up 6 bases and J gave up 8 bases, with 17 bases separating them. CDR3 length: 14 amino acids. CDR3 protein: CASREGPLGEPQHF. The CDR3 DNA reads as TGTGCCAGTAGGGAAGGTCCCCTCGGAGAGCCCCAGCATTTT.

The J gene is TRBJ2-1, the V gene TRBV27, with a possible D match to TRBD1 (5 bases). Germline V CDR1 and CDR2: MNHEY, SMNVEV (reference sequence). The CDR3 runs 13 residues. V gave up 2 bases and J gave up 4 bases, with 6 bases separating them. The DNA for the CDR3 is TGTGCCAGCAGTTTAGACAGTTACAATGAGCAGTTCTTC. As protein: CASSLDSYNEQFF.

The chain couples TRBV4-1 to TRBJ1-1; D is uncertain. The CDR3 contains 13 residues. Germline lookup yields CDR1 MGHRA and CDR2 YSYEKL. V was pared by 0 bases and J by 11 bases, with 13 bases between. CDR3 nucleotide sequence: TGCGCCAGCAGCCAAGATAACGAAAGGGAGGCTTTCTTT. The encoded protein is CASSQDNEREAFF.

V is TRBV3-1 (or the pseudogene TRBV3-2) and J is TRBJ2-7, with 11 bases matching TRBD2. This CDR3 is 16 amino acids long. The J segment lost 2 bases and the V segment lost 4 bases, leaving 7 bases of the junction unmatched. Germline CDR1 LGHDT, CDR2 YNNKEL (reference sequence). The CDR3: CASSRAGTSGTYEQYF. The CDR3 DNA reads as TGTGCCAGCAGCCGAGCGGGGACTAGCGGAACCTACGAGCAGTACTTC.

This clone has just a few counts. This chain joins TRBV10-1 and TRBJ2-1; 11 bases line up with TRBD1. Germline loops: CDR1 WNHNN, CDR2 SYGVQD (reference sequence). J lost 2 bases, V lost 8 bases, and 5 bases had no gene match. The CDR3 loop spans 15 amino acids. CDR3 sequence: CASSPGQGAYNEQFF. CDR3 DNA sequence: TGCGCCAGCTCTCCGGGACAGGGGGCCTACAATGAGCAGTTCTTC.

Written as DNA, the CDR3 is TGTGCCGGTGGGAGCCAGGTCAATGAGCAGTTCTTC. Translating it yields CAGGSQVNEQFF. This chain joins TRBV28 and TRBJ2-1, with a tentative D call TRBD2 (5 bases). The CDR3 has 12 amino acids. CDR1 and CDR2 (germline): MDHEN, SYDVKM. V was trimmed by 11 bases and J by 6 bases, leaving 14 bases between them.

The chain couples TRBV2 to TRBJ2-2, with TRBD1 matching 11 bases. V was pared by 3 bases and J by 2 bases, with 2 bases of the junction left unmatched. The CDR3 is 16 residues long. Germline CDR1 is SNHLY and CDR2 is FYNNEI. The CDR3 DNA reads as TGTGCCAGCAGTGATGGACAGGGGGCTAACACCGGGGAGCTGTTTTTT. Its protein is CASSDGQGANTGELFF. The entire variable domain, with the rest obtained from reference TRBV2 and TRBJ2-2, is as follows: EPEVTQTPSHQVTQMGQEVILRCVPISNHLYFYWYRQILGQKVEFLVSFYNNEISEKSEIFDDQFSVERPDGSNFTLKIRSTKLEDSAMYFCASSDGQGANTGELFFGEGSRLTVL.

As to this clone: A read error may produce the germline difference seen at one junction end. The sample contains more than one DNA sequence encoding this CDR3. The V call is TRBV7-2, the J call TRBJ2-3, with 11 positions matching TRBD2. From germline, CDR1 is SGHTA and CDR2 FQGNSA. The CDR3 covers 14 residues. The CDR3 coding sequence is TGTGCCAGCAGCCTAGCGGGAGGTACAGATACGCAGTATTTT. It is translated as CASSLAGGTDTQYF.

This chain uses TRBV4-2 with TRBJ2-4, with 10 nucleotides matching TRBD1. The V gene's germline CDR1 is LGHNA and CDR2 YNFKEQ. The CDR3 runs to 15 residues. V lost 2 bases, J lost 9 bases, and 7 bases stayed unmatched. The CDR3 region is CASSQKTGGASIQYF. DNA of the CDR3: TGTGCCAGCAGCCAAAAGACAGGGGGCGCGAGCATTCAGTACTTC.

The chain carries TRBV6-5 and TRBJ2-1; TRBD2 agrees at 9 bases. V was clipped by 0 bases and J by 7 bases; unmatched bases: 7. CDR3 length equals 16 residues. Germline CDR1 and CDR2: MNHEY and SVGAGI. The CDR3 is CASSYSHSGSLNEQFF. DNA of the CDR3: TGTGCCAGCAGTTACTCCCATAGCGGGAGTCTGAATGAGCAGTTCTTC.

The chain recombines TRBV28 with TRBJ2-1; D unresolved. The length of the CDR3 is 12 residues. Trimming stripped 2 bases from V and 9 bases from J, with 8 bases between. The germline V gene has CDR1 MDHEN and CDR2 SYDVKM. CDR3 residues: CASSLRSGEQFF. DNA for the CDR3: TGTGCCAGCAGTTTACGTAGTGGTGAGCAGTTCTTC. The variable domain in full, with the rest retrieved from reference TRBV28 and TRBJ2-1, is DVKVTQSSRYLVKRTGEKVFLECVQDMDHENMFWYRQDPGLGLRLIYFSYDVKMKEKGDIPEGYSVSREKKERFSLILESASTNQTSMYLCASSLRSGEQFFGPGTRLTVL.

V usage is TRBV5-6 and J usage is TRBJ1-3; tentative D call: TRBD1 (5 bases). The length of the CDR3 is 14 residues. The V gene lost 0 bases and the J gene lost 2 bases, with 6 bases spanning the gap. Germline CDR1 SGHDT, CDR2 YYEEEE. This chain's CDR3 is CASSLGRAGNTIYF. CDR3 in DNA: TGTGCCAGCAGCTTGGGCAGGGCTGGAAACACCATATATTTT.

The chain joins TRBV4-1 to TRBJ2-4; 7 nucleotides align to TRBD1. The germline gives CDR1 MGHRA, CDR2 YSYEKL. The CDR3 length is 16 residues. Germline trimming cut 0 bases from V and 4 bases from J; bases unmatched to any gene: 6. The CDR3 loop is CASSQEIMGQKNIQYF. CDR3 sequence (DNA): TGCGCCAGCAGCCAAGAGATAATGGGACAGAAAAACATTCAGTACTTC.

This sequence joins TRBV27 and TRBJ2-3, with D unresolved. The germline gives CDR1 MNHEY, CDR2 SMNVEV (reference sequence). Trimming cost V 10 bases and J 4 bases, with 15 bases left between them. The CDR3 runs to 13 residues. The CDR3 protein is CATQLPSADTQYF. The DNA of the CDR3 is TGTGCCACCCAACTCCCATCGGCAGATACGCAGTATTTT.

This rearrangement joins TRBV27 to TRBJ2-1; 7 bases are shared with TRBD2. Trimming took 6 bases from V and 3 from J; bases not matched to a gene: 8. Germline V lookup: CDR1 MNHEY, CDR2 SMNVEV (reference sequence). There are 15 residues in the CDR3. CDR3 in DNA: TGTGCCAGCAGGGCTACTAGCGCCTACTACAATGAGCAGTTCTTC. Its translation is CASRATSAYYNEQFF.

The J gene is TRBJ2-2, the V gene TRBV7-3, with 12 bases lining up with TRBD2. The CDR3 has 15 residues. The junction had 2 bases not matched to a gene; V was cut back by 4 bases and J by 5 bases. Germline V gene lookup returns CDR1 SGHTA and CDR2 FQGTGA. The CDR3 here is CASSSGLAGTGELFF. The DNA for the CDR3 is TGTGCCAGCAGCTCCGGACTAGCGGGGACCGGGGAGCTGTTTTTT.

The V and J genes are TRBV29-1 and TRBJ2-2; 14 bases line up with TRBD2. Germline V CDR1 and CDR2: SQVTM, ANQGSEA. J was trimmed by 6 bases and V by 4 bases; bases with no gene match: 16. This CDR3 has 19 amino acids. The chain's CDR3 is CSVADPYFGTSGSAGELFF. CDR3 sequence (DNA): TGCAGCGTTGCAGACCCCTATTTTGGGACTAGCGGGAGTGCCGGGGAGCTGTTTTTT.

V is TRBV6-1 and J is TRBJ1-6; 9 bases line up with TRBD1. V shed 1 base, J shed 9 bases, and the junction held 1 base outside the gene matches. Germline CDR1 and CDR2: MNHNS and SASEGT. The CDR3 spans 14 residues. CDR3 nucleotide sequence: TGTGCCAGCAGTGAAGGGACAGGGGTTTCACCCCTCCACTTT. It codes for CASSEGTGVSPLHF.

The genes are TRBV7-9 and TRBJ1-2; no reliable D call. The germline V and J ends were trimmed by 1 base and 7 bases, with 10 bases remaining between them. The CDR3 runs to 13 residues. Germline V gene lookup returns CDR1 SEHNR and CDR2 FQNEAQ (reference sequence). The CDR3 is CASSLGEFSGYTF. Written as DNA, the CDR3 is TGTGCCAGCAGCTTAGGCGAATTCTCTGGCTACACCTTC.

V and J are TRBV30 and TRBJ2-4, with 9 bases matching TRBD2. The V and J ends lost 2 bases and 3 bases, in that order; junction bases with no gene match: 2. Per germline, CDR1 GTSNPN and CDR2 SVGIG (reference sequence). The CDR3 spans 14 residues. The CDR3 nucleotides read TGTGCCTGGAGTACGACTAGCGGCAAAAACATTCAGTACTTC. Amino acids: CAWSTTSGKNIQYF.

The chain employs TRBV29-1 and TRBJ1-1, with a weak D call TRBD1 (6 bases). In germline, CDR1 is SQVTM, CDR2 ANQGSEA. V was trimmed by 6 bases and J by 0 bases, leaving 11 bases between them. The CDR3 spans 13 residues. CDR3 in DNA: TGCAGCGTCGGGGGGCGGATGAACACTGAAGCTTTCTTT. Protein product: CSVGGRMNTEAFF.